Shown below are 29 T cell receptor beta chains from a single sample sequenced in a study of shared clonotypes between healthy human individuals. The data were produced by immunoSEQ multiplex PCR, yet TCRdb's version contains in-frame clones alone and is incomplete. The sample includes about 2.5 million clones, 85% to 95% of them seen just once. Sequencing was performed on naive CD4+ T cells from PBMCs. Subset reported: CD45RA+ positively selected. These receptors were taken from a man between 18 and 29 years old in good health. Some clones in this sample may be carry-over from other donors' samples.

The gene calls are TRBV10-1 and TRBJ2-1; 11 nucleotides agree with TRBD2. The V and J ends lost 6 bases and 9 bases, in that order; junction bases with no gene match: 13. Germline CDR1 is WNHNN and CDR2 is SYGVQD (reference sequence). The CDR3 runs 16 residues. This CDR3 reads CASSAYIAGGPGEQFF. In DNA, the CDR3 is TGCGCCAGCAGCGCCTATATAGCGGGAGGGCCGGGTGAGCAGTTCTTC.

CDR3 amino acids: CASSFGTGKLFF. CDR3 sequence (DNA): TGTGCCAGCAGCTTCGGGACAGGGAAACTGTTTTTT. The rearrangement uses TRBV14 and TRBJ1-4; TRBD1 aligns across 9 bases. The V gene end was trimmed by 5 bases and the J gene end by 11 bases; junction bases not matched to a gene: 3. The CDR3 is made up of 12 amino acids. Germline CDR1 reads SGHDN; CDR2 reads FVKESK.

This clone was seen a few times. CDR3 sequence: CASHIGRSNTEAFF. Written as DNA, the CDR3 is TGCGCCAGCCACATTGGCCGCTCGAACACTGAAGCTTTCTTT. V usage is TRBV10-2 and J usage is TRBJ1-1; no definite D call. V lost 8 bases and J 1 base, leaving 14 bases between the germline ends. Germline assignment: CDR1 WSHSY and CDR2 SAAADI. The CDR3 contains 14 residues.

The chain recombines TRBV2 with TRBJ2-1; tentative D call: TRBD2 (6 bases). The CDR3 covers 14 residues. The V end lost 5 bases, the J end lost 4 bases, and 12 bases lay between the germline ends. Germline lookup yields CDR1 SNHLY and CDR2 FYNNEI. Here the CDR3 reads CASSPRLDYNEQFF. In DNA, the CDR3 is TGTGCCAGCAGTCCCCGACTAGATTACAATGAGCAGTTCTTC.

The chain has TRBV6-5 and TRBJ2-3; 7 nucleotides line up with TRBD2. V trimming: 0 bases; J trimming: 3 bases; junction bases outside the gene matches: 3. Germline CDR1 reads MNHEY; CDR2 reads SVGAGI. The CDR3 extends over 15 amino acids. CDR3 amino acids: CASSYSDGRTDTQYF. CDR3 DNA sequence: TGTGCCAGCAGTTACTCGGACGGGAGGACAGATACGCAGTATTTT.

The rearrangement links TRBV5-4 to TRBJ2-1; 9 bases agree with TRBD2. This CDR3 has 15 residues. V shed 3 bases, J shed 4 bases, and the junction held 5 bases outside the gene matches. CDR1 is SGHNT, CDR2 YYREEE, per germline (reference sequence). The CDR3 protein is CASSSKRGDYNEQFF. CDR3 bases: TGTGCCAGCAGCTCAAAGCGGGGGGATTACAATGAGCAGTTCTTC.

V usage is TRBV27 and J usage is TRBJ2-1; D assignment may be TRBD1 or TRBD2 (7 bases each). Deletions cut 6 bases from V and 1 base from J, with 10 bases between. There are 14 residues in the CDR3. CDR1 is MNHEY and CDR2 is SMNVEV in the germline V gene (reference sequence). For the CDR3, the DNA is TGTGCCAGCAGCAGGGGGGGGTCCTACAATGAGCAGTTCTTC. Its translation is CASSRGGSYNEQFF.

This sequence joins TRBV14 and TRBJ2-7; D is ambiguous. This CDR3 region has 12 residues. Germline V gene data show CDR1 as SGHDN and CDR2 as FVKESK. Trimming took off 3 bases at V and 7 bases at J, with 10 bases between the two ends. CDR3 sequence: CASSHGVGEQYF. Written as DNA, the CDR3 is TGTGCCAGCAGCCATGGGGTGGGGGAGCAGTACTTC.

The V gene is TRBV27, the J gene TRBJ2-1, with a weak D call TRBD2 (5 bases). V was trimmed by 3 bases and J by 9 bases, leaving 9 bases between them. Per germline, CDR1 MNHEY and CDR2 SMNVEV (reference sequence). The CDR3 length is 12 residues. CDR3 bases: TGTGCCAGCAGTTTCGGACTCAGTGAGCAGTTCTTC. This codes for CASSFGLSEQFF.

The chain recombines TRBV5-1 with TRBJ2-2, with TRBD1 matching over 8 bases. From germline, CDR1 is SGHRS and CDR2 YFSETQ. This CDR3 spans 16 amino acids. Unmatched junction bases numbered 9, after V lost 4 bases and J lost 4 bases. The CDR3 DNA reads TGCGCCAGCAGCCCAGGGACAGGACGGGGCACCGGGGAGCTGTTTTTT. Translation: CASSPGTGRGTGELFF.

This clone was picked up one time. The chain joins TRBV19 to TRBJ2-7; 7 bases agree with TRBD2. V shed 1 base and J 7 bases; nucleotides not matched to a gene: 13. Germline V gives CDR1 LNHDA, CDR2 SQIVND (reference sequence). The CDR3 sequence is 16 residues long. Here the CDR3 reads CASSIGAGLPMGEQYF. In DNA, the CDR3 is TGTGCCAGTAGTATAGGAGCGGGACTACCAATGGGGGAGCAGTACTTC.

The gene calls are TRBV5-1 and TRBJ2-5, with unresolved D. V lost 4 bases and J lost 0, with 4 bases in between. From germline, CDR1 is SGHRS and CDR2 YFSETQ. The CDR3 sequence is 12 residues long. The chain's CDR3 is CASSRNQETQYF. Written as DNA, the CDR3 is TGCGCCAGCAGCCGAAACCAAGAGACCCAGTACTTC. Combining the CDR3 with reference TRBV5-1 and TRBJ2-5 gives the whole variable domain KAGVTQTPRYLIKTRGQQVTLSCSPISGHRSVSWYQQTPGQGLQFLFEYFSETQRNKGNFPGRFSGRQFSNSRSEMNVSTLELGDSALYLCASSRNQETQYFGPGTRLLVL.

The chain employs TRBV5-4 and TRBJ1-2, with 8 bases that match TRBD1. CDR1 is SGHNT, CDR2 YYREEE, per germline (reference sequence). V lost 3 bases and J lost 6; bases outside the gene matches: 4. This CDR3 is built from 13 residues. The CDR3 DNA reads TGTGCCAGCAGCTATCAGGGGGCAGATGGCTACACCTTC. Amino acids: CASSYQGADGYTF.

The chain uses TRBV5-6 and TRBJ2-7; TRBD1 matches 11 bases. J was trimmed by 7 bases and V by 5 bases; bases with no gene match: 8. This CDR3 spans 14 amino acids. CDR1 is SGHDT, CDR2 YYEEEE, per germline. The CDR3 DNA reads as TGTGCCAGCAGTCAGGACAGGGGGCTGGGGGAGCAGTACTTC. Translated: CASSQDRGLGEQYF.

The chain joins TRBV10-3 to TRBJ2-7, with a tentative D call TRBD1 (5 bases). The V and J ends lost 7 bases and 0 bases respectively, with 10 bases between them. Germline V CDR1 and CDR2: ENHRY, SYGVKD. The CDR3 loop spans 13 amino acids. Written as DNA, the CDR3 is TGTGCCATCATCCCGGACAACTCCTACGAGCAGTACTTC. Translation: CAIIPDNSYEQYF.

This clone was observed once. The chain employs TRBV7-2 and TRBJ2-7; 8 bases map to TRBD1. The V and J ends lost 4 bases and 4 bases, in that order; junction bases with no gene match: 6. The CDR3 spans 14 residues. In germline, CDR1 is SGHTA, CDR2 FQGNSA. This chain's CDR3 is CASSYNRDRYEQYF. CDR3 sequence (DNA): TGTGCCAGCAGCTACAACCGGGACAGGTACGAGCAGTACTTC. Full variable domain (missing parts from reference TRBV7-2 and TRBJ2-7): GAGVSQSPSNKVTEKGKDVELRCDPISGHTALYWYRQSLGQGLEFLIYFQGNSAPDKSGLPSDRFSAERTGGSVSTLTIQRTQQEDSAVYLCASSYNRDRYEQYFGPGTRLTVT.

This chain uses TRBV4-1 with TRBJ1-1, with D unclear. The CDR3 has 13 amino acids. Per germline, CDR1 MGHRA and CDR2 YSYEKL. V lost 2 bases, J lost 2 bases, and 6 bases lay in between. CDR3 protein: CASSQPGNTEAFF. The DNA for the CDR3 is TGCGCCAGCAGCCAACCCGGTAACACTGAAGCTTTCTTT.

The rearrangement uses TRBV28 and TRBJ2-1; tentatively, D is TRBD1 (7 bases). Per the germline V gene, CDR1 is MDHEN and CDR2 is SYDVKM. The CDR3 has 15 amino acids. V was cut by 6 bases and J by 1 base, with 13 bases left in between. The CDR3 is CASRSGGRSYNEQFF. The DNA for the CDR3 is TGTGCCAGCAGGTCAGGGGGGAGGTCCTACAATGAGCAGTTCTTC.

The chain joins TRBV5-1 to TRBJ2-7, with 10 bases matching TRBD2. In germline, CDR1 is SGHRS, CDR2 YFSETQ. V dropped 3 bases and J dropped 0; count of bases not matched to a gene: 3. This CDR3 has 15 amino acids. The CDR3 loop reads CASSWGLASSYEQYF. DNA for the CDR3: TGCGCCAGCAGCTGGGGACTAGCGAGCTCCTACGAGCAGTACTTC.

The rearrangement links TRBV28 to TRBJ2-7; D is perhaps TRBD2 (5 bases). V lost 1 base, J lost 7 bases, and 20 bases lay in between. The length of the CDR3 is 16 residues. Per germline, CDR1 MDHEN and CDR2 SYDVKM. The DNA of the CDR3 is TGTGCCAGCAGTTTATCCGTTGGCCAAAACGAGGGTGAGCAGTACTTC. This translates into CASSLSVGQNEGEQYF.

The chain couples TRBV5-5 to TRBJ1-3; D gene ambiguous. V was trimmed by 7 bases and J by 3 bases, leaving 14 bases between them. In germline, CDR1 is SGHKS, CDR2 YYEKEE (reference sequence). This CDR3 comprises 14 residues. CDR3 bases: TGTGCCAGCTCGGGATATGGTTTTGGAAACACCATATATTTT. Translated, it gives CASSGYGFGNTIYF.

The V call is TRBV6-6, the J call TRBJ2-7; 9 bases line up with TRBD1. Germline CDR1 and CDR2: MNHNY and SVGAGI (reference sequence). The CDR3 has 12 residues. V lost 6 bases and J lost 6; bases outside the gene matches: 3. The DNA for the CDR3 is TGTGCCAGCAGCCAGGACAGGGGCGAGCAGTACTTC. This encodes CASSQDRGEQYF.

The J gene is TRBJ1-6, the V gene TRBV27, with TRBD1 matching 7 bases. J was trimmed by 12 bases and V by 3 bases; bases with no gene match: 8. CDR3 length: 14 amino acids. Per germline, CDR1 MNHEY and CDR2 SMNVEV (reference sequence). Here the CDR3 DNA reads TGTGCCAGCAGTTTTCCGGACAGGAGGGAACCCCTCCACTTT. Translating it yields CASSFPDRREPLHF.

The rearrangement joins TRBV11-2 to TRBJ2-3; TRBD2 matches 13 bases. This CDR3 contains 18 residues. From germline, CDR1 is SGHAT and CDR2 FQNNGV. Trimming removed 5 bases from V and 2 bases from J; junction bases left unmatched: 10. CDR3 nucleotides: TGTGCCAGCAGCCTCCAGTCGGGACTAGCGGGATCCACAGATACGCAGTATTTT. Residues: CASSLQSGLAGSTDTQYF.

J is TRBJ2-7 and V is TRBV15, with 7 bases that match TRBD2. The V gene end was trimmed by 1 base and the J gene end by 4 bases; junction bases not matched to a gene: 10. The length of the CDR3 is 16 residues. CDR1 and CDR2 from the germline V gene are LNHNV and YYDKDF (reference sequence). CDR3 coding DNA: TGTGCCACCAGCAGAGGGAGAGCGGGAACGGAATACGAGCAGTACTTC. It encodes CATSRGRAGTEYEQYF.

The V and J genes are TRBV7-2 and TRBJ1-2; 9 nucleotides line up with TRBD1. Trimming took 5 bases from V and 5 from J; bases not matched to a gene: 9. CDR3 length equals 15 residues. Germline V gene sequence: CDR1 SGHTA, CDR2 FQGNSA. CDR3 in amino acids: CASSVWDRALYGYTF. CDR3 DNA: TGTGCCAGCAGCGTTTGGGACAGGGCCCTTTATGGCTACACCTTC.

The CDR3 nucleotides are TGCAGTGCTAGTGGTAGTGAGCAGTTCTTC. It encodes CSASGSEQFF. The chain couples TRBV20-1 to TRBJ2-1; D gene uncertain. Trimming stripped 3 bases from V and 9 bases from J, with 6 bases between. The CDR3 has 10 residues. Germline values: CDR1 DFQATT, CDR2 SNEGSKA (reference sequence).

The chain has TRBV5-4 and TRBJ2-3, with TRBD2 matching 9 bases. Germline-derived CDR1 and CDR2 are SGHNT and YYREEE (reference sequence). Trimming at V came to 1 base and at J to 3 bases, leaving 6 bases not matched to a gene. The CDR3 is 16 amino acids. DNA of the CDR3: TGTGCCAGCAGCTTGCGGGCGGGGGGGCGGACAGATACGCAGTATTTT. Translating it yields CASSLRAGGRTDTQYF.

The rearrangement links TRBV5-4 to TRBJ2-7; 10 positions match TRBD2. Germline loops: CDR1 SGHNT, CDR2 YYREEE (reference sequence). V dropped 6 bases and J dropped 7; count of bases not matched to a gene: 19. This CDR3 comprises 17 residues. In nucleotides, the CDR3 is TGTGCCAGCACCCCCCGGCCGGGACTAGCGTCGGTTGGGGAGCAGTACTTC. Residues: CASTPRPGLASVGEQYF.